The rows below give T cell receptor beta chains drawn from one sample of a study of regulatory T cells in long-lasting Graves disease. TCRdb passed the multiplex PCR reads through MiXCR, listing each CDR3 protein once. The table lists 200,000 to 250,000 distinct CDR3 sequences, around 19% of them singletons, with 10% to 15% in the top ten. This sample also belongs to another study, concerning T cells in Graves' hyperthyroidism and ophthalmopathy.

The material sequenced was peripheral blood mononuclear cells (PBMCs), taken at new diagnosis, from a patient treated with antithyroid drugs. The receptors were sampled from a woman aged 30 to 39 with Graves disease. The CDR3 runs from the conserved cysteine through the conserved F or W. D genes are given only for firm matches. A clone size is listed for some rows: how often the clone was seen (once, few, many), or a class if it is expanded.

>many|TRBV19|TRBJ1-6|-|14
CASSIGRGDSPLHF
TGTGCCAGTAGTATCGGCAGGGGTGATTCACCCCTCCACTTT
>many|TRBV7-9|TRBJ2-6|TRBD2|17
CASSASGTISGANVLTF
TGTGCCAGCAGCGCCAGCGGGACGATCTCTGGGGCCAACGTCCTGACTTTC
>many|TRBV7-8|TRBJ2-2|-|15
CASSLLSGVSGELFF
TGTGCCAGCAGCTTATTGTCAGGGGTGTCCGGGGAGCTGTTTTTT
>many|TRBV14|TRBJ2-7|-|16
CASSPLDSRSSYEQYF
TGTGCCAGCAGCCCCCTCGACTCGAGGAGCTCCTACGAGCAGTACTTC
>many|TRBV12-3/TRBV12-4|TRBJ1-3|-|15
CASSLGEFYMNTIYF
TGTGCCAGCAGTTTAGGGGAGTTCTATATGAACACCATATATTTT
>many|TRBV11-2|TRBJ2-3|-|12
CASSLGGGTQYF
TGTGCCAGCAGCCTCGGCGGTGGTACGCAGTATTTT
>-|TRBV4-1|TRBJ1-6|-|14
CASSQVSQQSPLHF
TGCGCCAGCAGCCAAGTTTCACAGCAATCACCCCTCCACTTT
>many|TRBV28|TRBJ2-3|TRBD1|19
CASGLPTGTGGRVADTQYF
TGTGCCAGCGGTCTCCCAACCGGGACAGGGGGAAGGGTCGCAGATACGCAGTATTTT
>many|TRBV30|TRBJ1-1|-|17
CAWSVRIGGLRNTEAFF
TGTGCCTGGAGTGTACGAATTGGGGGACTTAGGAACACTGAAGCTTTCTTT
>many|TRBV27|TRBJ1-2|-|12
CASSTYSYGYTF
TGTGCCAGCAGTACCTACAGCTATGGCTACACCTTC
>many|TRBV30|TRBJ1-1|-|14
CAWSVGSLVAEAFF
TGTGCCTGGAGTGTAGGGAGCCTGGTCGCTGAAGCTTTCTTT
>many|TRBV2|TRBJ1-2|-|13
CASTPRQGYGYTF
TGTGCCAGCACGCCCCGGCAGGGCTATGGCTACACCTTC
>many|TRBV20-1|TRBJ2-3|TRBD1|16
CSARPWTGASTDTQYF
TGCAGTGCTAGACCCTGGACAGGCGCTAGCACAGATACGCAGTATTTT
>many|TRBV11-2|TRBJ2-5|-|12
CASSFAEETQYF
TGTGCCAGCAGCTTCGCTGAAGAGACCCAGTACTTC
>many|TRBV5-6|TRBJ1-1|-|15
CASSFGVEPGTEAFF
TGTGCCAGCAGCTTTGGTGTGGAGCCGGGCACTGAAGCTTTCTTT
>few|TRBV3-1|TRBJ2-5|TRBD2|15
CASSRNAGGSVTQYF
TGTGCCAGCAGCCGTAACGCGGGGGGCTCTGTGACCCAGTACTTC
>many|TRBV27|TRBJ1-1|-|13
CASRGLMNTEAFF
TGTGCCAGCAGGGGACTTATGAACACTGAAGCTTTCTTT
>many|TRBV28|TRBJ1-2|-|15
CASIGEESLNYGYTF
TGTGCCAGCATCGGCGAGGAGTCCCTCAACTATGGCTACACCTTC
>many|TRBV5-1|TRBJ1-6|TRBD1|14
CASSLSGTDTTLHF
TGCGCCAGCAGCCTGTCTGGGACAGACACGACCCTCCACTTT
>-|TRBV2|TRBJ2-7|TRBD1|14
CASSLGQGAAEQYF
TGTGCCAGCAGTCTAGGACAGGGGGCCGCCGAGCAGTACTTC
>few|TRBV30|TRBJ1-1|-|11
CAWRTDTEAFF
TGTGCCTGGAGGACGGACACTGAAGCTTTCTTT
>few|TRBV19|TRBJ2-3|-|16
CASSALAEGSTDTQYF
TGTGCCAGTAGTGCGCTCGCGGAGGGGAGCACAGATACGCAGTATTTT
>many|TRBV4-1|TRBJ2-7|TRBD1|15
CASSIGGQKIGEQYF
TGCGCCAGCAGCATAGGGGGACAGAAAATTGGCGAGCAGTACTTC
>many|TRBV30|TRBJ1-5|-|15
CAWSVGGTRGQPQHF
TGTGCCTGGAGCGTGGGAGGGACGAGAGGTCAGCCCCAGCATTTT
>many|TRBV12-3/TRBV12-4|TRBJ2-1|TRBD2|14
CASSLVGGAGEQFF
TGTGCCAGCAGTTTGGTCGGGGGGGCGGGTGAGCAGTTCTTC
>many|TRBV18|TRBJ1-1|-|17
CASSEVAGAPMNTEAFF
TGTGCCAGCTCAGAAGTTGCGGGAGCGCCTATGAACACTGAAGCTTTCTTT
>many|TRBV24-1|TRBJ2-1|-|15
CATSDFPSTPNEQFF
TGTGCCACCAGTGATTTCCCTAGCACCCCCAATGAGCAGTTCTTC
>many|TRBV6-1|TRBJ2-7|-|15
CASSEVRSPSYEQYF
TGTGCCAGCAGTGAAGTCAGGTCGCCTTCCTACGAGCAGTACTTC
>many|TRBV2|TRBJ1-5|-|15
CASSEGLGDSQPQHF
TGTGCCAGCAGCGAAGGACTAGGAGACAGTCAGCCCCAGCATTTT
>few|TRBV5-1|TRBJ1-1|TRBD1|14
CASSLSAGGTEAFF
TGCGCCAGCAGCTTGTCGGCAGGGGGCACTGAAGCTTTCTTT
>many|TRBV2|TRBJ2-5|TRBD2|17
CASSDEDSGGPKETQYF
TGTGCCAGCAGTGATGAGGATAGCGGGGGGCCCAAGGAGACCCAGTACTTC
>many|TRBV7-8|TRBJ1-5|-|14
CASSLRVLDQPQHF
TGTGCCAGCAGCTTAAGGGTCCTCGATCAGCCCCAGCATTTT
>-|TRBV12-3/TRBV12-4|TRBJ2-2|-|15
CASSSDTVLTGELFF
TGTGCCAGCAGTTCGGACACTGTCCTCACCGGGGAGCTGTTTTTT
>few|TRBV5-4|TRBJ2-4|-|12
CASSLGGNIQYF
TGTGCCAGCAGCTTGGGGGGGAACATTCAGTACTTC
>many|TRBV9|TRBJ2-1|TRBD2|11
CASEAGGEQFF
TGTGCCAGCGAAGCGGGAGGGGAGCAGTTCTTC
>many|TRBV4-2|TRBJ1-5|-|12
CASSQDRRTQHF
TGTGCCAGCAGCCAAGATCGGAGAACCCAGCATTTT
>few|TRBV25-1|TRBJ2-2|TRBD2|16
CASSERASGGTGELFF
TGTGCCAGCAGTGAAAGGGCTAGCGGGGGGACCGGGGAGCTGTTTTTT
>-|TRBV28|TRBJ1-1|-|13
CASSLGPWAEAFF
TGTGCCAGCAGTTTAGGCCCCTGGGCTGAAGCTTTCTTT
>few|TRBV19|TRBJ2-7|-|14
CASSIDGFSYEQYF
TGTGCCAGTAGTATAGATGGTTTCTCCTACGAGCAGTACTTC
>many|TRBV19|TRBJ2-7|-|14
CASSMGGPSYEQYF
TGTGCCAGTAGTATGGGGGGACCAAGTTACGAGCAGTACTTC
>many|TRBV2|TRBJ2-4|-|15
CASDTPTGTGNIQYF
TGTGCCAGCGATACCCCGACAGGCACGGGAAACATTCAGTACTTC
>many|TRBV30|TRBJ2-7|TRBD1|14
CAWNPIDRGSQQYF
TGTGCCTGGAATCCAATTGACAGGGGGTCGCAACAGTACTTC
>few|TRBV11-2|TRBJ1-1|TRBD1|15
CASSYGQGMRDVAFF
TGTGCCAGCAGCTACGGACAGGGGATGAGGGACGTAGCTTTCTTT
>few|TRBV3-1|TRBJ1-2|-|14
CASSQDAGDYGYTF
TGTGCCAGCAGCCAAGATGCAGGAGACTATGGCTACACCTTC
>-|TRBV12-3/TRBV12-4|TRBJ1-1|-|14
CASSLAREGLEAFF
TGTGCCAGCAGTTTAGCCAGGGAAGGATTAGAAGCTTTCTTT
>-|TRBV20-1|TRBJ2-7|TRBD2|14
CSARGGRVSYEQYF
TGCAGTGCTAGAGGCGGGAGGGTCTCCTACGAGCAGTACTTC
>many|TRBV2|TRBJ2-7|TRBD2|15
CASSLPGLAGGEQYF
TGTGCCAGCAGTCTCCCGGGACTAGCGGGAGGTGAGCAGTACTTC
>-|TRBV6-5|TRBJ2-5|-|13
CASSYPPQETQYF
TGTGCCAGCAGTTACCCCCCCCAAGAGACCCAGTACTTC
>many|TRBV28|TRBJ1-2|-|13
CASSLLLQGRYTF
TGTGCCAGCAGTTTATTGCTGCAGGGCCGCTACACCTTC
>once|TRBV4-1|TRBJ2-3|TRBD2|17
CASSQEVSGGPLGTQYF
TGCGCCAGCAGCCAAGAGGTCAGCGGGGGCCCTTTAGGTACGCAGTATTTT